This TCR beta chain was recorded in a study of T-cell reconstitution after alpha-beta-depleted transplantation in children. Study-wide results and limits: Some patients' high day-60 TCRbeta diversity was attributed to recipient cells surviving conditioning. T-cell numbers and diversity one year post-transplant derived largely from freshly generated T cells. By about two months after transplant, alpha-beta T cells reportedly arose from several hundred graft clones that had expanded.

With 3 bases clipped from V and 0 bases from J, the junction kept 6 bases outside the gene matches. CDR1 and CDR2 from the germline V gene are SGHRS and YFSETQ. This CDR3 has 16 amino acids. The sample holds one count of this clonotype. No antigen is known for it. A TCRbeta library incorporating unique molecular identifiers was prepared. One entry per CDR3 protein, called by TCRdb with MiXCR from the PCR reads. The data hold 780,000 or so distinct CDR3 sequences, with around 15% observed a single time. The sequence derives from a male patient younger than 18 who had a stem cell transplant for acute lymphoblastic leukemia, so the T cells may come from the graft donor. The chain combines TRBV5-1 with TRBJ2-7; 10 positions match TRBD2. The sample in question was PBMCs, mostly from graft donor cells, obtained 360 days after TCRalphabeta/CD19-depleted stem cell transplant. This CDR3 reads CASSWTSGPSSYEQYF. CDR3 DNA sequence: TGCGCCAGCAGCTGGACTAGCGGCCCTAGCTCCTACGAGCAGTACTTC.